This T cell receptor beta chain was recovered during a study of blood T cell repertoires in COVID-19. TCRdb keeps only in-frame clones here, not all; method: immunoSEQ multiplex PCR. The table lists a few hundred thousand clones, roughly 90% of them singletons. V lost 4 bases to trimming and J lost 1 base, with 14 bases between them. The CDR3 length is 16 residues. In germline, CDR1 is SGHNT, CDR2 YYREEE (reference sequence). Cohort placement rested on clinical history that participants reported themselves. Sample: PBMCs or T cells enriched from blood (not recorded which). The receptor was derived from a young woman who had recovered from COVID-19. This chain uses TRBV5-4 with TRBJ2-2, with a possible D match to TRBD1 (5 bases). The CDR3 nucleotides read TGTGCCAGCAGCCTAGGGGAACAGCGGAACACCGGGGAGCTGTTTTTT. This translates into CASSLGEQRNTGELFF.